The clone carrying this TCR beta chain appeared many times. Tregs were sorted as CD4+CD25+CD127-/low cells. V shed 4 bases and J 4 bases; nucleotides not matched to a gene: 2. CDR1 and CDR2 (germline): MNHEY, SMNVEV (reference sequence). The CDR3 has 14 amino acids. One entry per CDR3 protein results from TCRdb running MiXCR on the 5' RACE reads. The table lists fewer than 55,000 distinct CDR3 sequences, about a fifth of them singletons, with 4.3% in the top ten. This chain joins TRBV27 and TRBJ1-5; 9 bases map to TRBD1. The TCR was taken from a female donor with breast cancer. The sequenced sample was Tregs sorted from a lymph node. The CDR3 DNA sequence: TGTGCCAGCAGTTCACAGGGGGCGAATCAGCCCCAGCATTTT. This translates into CASSSQGANQPQHF.